One and the same sample provided the 10 T cell receptor beta chains below, sequenced in a study of tumour-infiltrating T cells in Burkitt lymphoma. The protocol was immunoSEQ multiplex PCR, while the TCRdb copy is restricted to in-frame clones and leaves out a portion. The sample has a few thousand clones, approximately 15% seen once; the top ten hold less than 4%. Specimen: tumor tissue. The receptors were sampled from a human donor with Burkitt lymphoma.

V gene TRBV7-2 combines with J gene TRBJ1-3; D call uncertain. This CDR3 has 16 residues. Germline V gene sequence: CDR1 SGHTA, CDR2 FQGNSA. Trimming removed 5 bases from V and 3 bases from J, with 17 bases in between. The CDR3 sequence is CASSPRAATFGNTIYF. The CDR3 nucleotides are TGTGCCAGCAGCCCACGGGCAGCAACATTTGGAAACACCATATATTTT.

V gene TRBV4-3 combines with J gene TRBJ1-4; tentative D call: TRBD1 (6 bases). CDR1 and CDR2 from the germline V gene are LGHNA and YSLEER. With 3 bases removed from V and 0 bases from J, the gap between germline ends came to 14 bases. This CDR3 comprises 17 residues. The CDR3 protein is CASSQRVSGATNEKLFF. DNA of the CDR3: TGCGCCAGCAGCCAGCGAGTATCAGGGGCAACTAATGAAAAACTGTTTTTT.

This clone was counted only a few times. The genes are TRBV27 and TRBJ1-1, with D possibly being TRBD1 (5 bases). Trimming removed 6 bases at V and 4 bases at J, with 15 bases between. The CDR3 covers 14 residues. CDR1 is MNHEY, CDR2 SMNVEV, per germline (reference sequence). This CDR3 is CASRPHQGITEAFF. CDR3 coding DNA: TGTGCCAGCAGACCTCATCAGGGAATCACTGAAGCTTTCTTT.

This clone came up a few times. The chain employs TRBV5-4 and TRBJ1-1, with D unclear. The germline CDR1 and CDR2 sequences are SGHNT and YYREEE (reference sequence). Trimming pared 3 bases from V and 1 base from J, leaving 13 bases between. The CDR3 is made up of 15 amino acids. Written as DNA, the CDR3 is TGTGCCAGCAGCTCAGCCCGAAGAGCGAACACTGAAGCTTTCTTT. Amino acid sequence: CASSSARRANTEAFF.

This clone showed up just a few times. The rearrangement joins TRBV5-1 to TRBJ2-1; D is possibly TRBD2 (6 bases). The CDR3 has 15 amino acids. The V gene lost 5 bases and the J gene lost 0 bases, with 12 bases spanning the gap. Germline V lookup: CDR1 SGHRS, CDR2 YFSETQ. The CDR3 sequence: CASRLAESSYNEQFF. The CDR3 bases are TGCGCCAGCAGGTTAGCGGAAAGCTCCTACAATGAGCAGTTCTTC.

This rearrangement joins TRBV29-1 to TRBJ1-1; no reliable D call. Trimming removed 7 bases at V and 8 bases at J, with 14 bases between. The germline gives CDR1 SQVTM, CDR2 ANQGSEA. The CDR3 is 11 amino acids. CDR3 in amino acids: CSAEGSEEAFF. The CDR3 DNA follows: TGCAGCGCCGAAGGGTCCGAAGAAGCTTTCTTT.

This clone was detected only a few times. The rearrangement links TRBV4-1 to TRBJ1-1; the D is unclear. Germline values: CDR1 MGHRA, CDR2 YSYEKL. The germline V and J ends were trimmed by 0 bases and 11 bases, with 16 bases remaining between them. This CDR3 has 14 amino acids. Here the CDR3 reads CASSQDGTSLRAFF. For the CDR3, the DNA is TGCGCCAGCAGCCAAGATGGAACGAGTTTGCGGGCTTTCTTT.

The chain recombines TRBV4-3 with TRBJ1-2; no reliable D call. The CDR3 is 15 residues long. Trimming stripped 1 base from V and 0 bases from J, with 9 bases between. Per the germline V gene, CDR1 is LGHNA and CDR2 is YSLEER. This CDR3 is CASSQGTQANYGYTF. The CDR3, as DNA: TGCGCCAGCAGCCAAGGGACGCAAGCTAACTATGGCTACACCTTC.

The genes are TRBV5-1 and TRBJ1-6; a possible D gene is TRBD1 (5 bases). The CDR3 runs to 16 residues. Germline-derived CDR1 and CDR2 are SGHRS and YFSETQ. The germline V and J ends were trimmed by 3 bases and 6 bases, with 16 bases remaining between them. In DNA form, the CDR3 reads TGCGCCAGCAGCTCCGCGGTGGGGGTGCGTAATTCACCCCTCCACTTT. Amino acids: CASSSAVGVRNSPLHF.

This clone was seen a handful of times. The chain recombines TRBV15 with TRBJ1-1, with TRBD1 as a possible D gene (5 bases). The CDR3 contains 13 residues. Trimming left V 1 base short and J 4 bases short, with 7 bases between. Per the germline V gene, CDR1 is LNHNV and CDR2 is YYDKDF (reference sequence). The CDR3: CATSRVGGTEAFF. The CDR3 DNA is TGTGCCACCAGCAGAGTGGGGGGCACTGAAGCTTTCTTT.